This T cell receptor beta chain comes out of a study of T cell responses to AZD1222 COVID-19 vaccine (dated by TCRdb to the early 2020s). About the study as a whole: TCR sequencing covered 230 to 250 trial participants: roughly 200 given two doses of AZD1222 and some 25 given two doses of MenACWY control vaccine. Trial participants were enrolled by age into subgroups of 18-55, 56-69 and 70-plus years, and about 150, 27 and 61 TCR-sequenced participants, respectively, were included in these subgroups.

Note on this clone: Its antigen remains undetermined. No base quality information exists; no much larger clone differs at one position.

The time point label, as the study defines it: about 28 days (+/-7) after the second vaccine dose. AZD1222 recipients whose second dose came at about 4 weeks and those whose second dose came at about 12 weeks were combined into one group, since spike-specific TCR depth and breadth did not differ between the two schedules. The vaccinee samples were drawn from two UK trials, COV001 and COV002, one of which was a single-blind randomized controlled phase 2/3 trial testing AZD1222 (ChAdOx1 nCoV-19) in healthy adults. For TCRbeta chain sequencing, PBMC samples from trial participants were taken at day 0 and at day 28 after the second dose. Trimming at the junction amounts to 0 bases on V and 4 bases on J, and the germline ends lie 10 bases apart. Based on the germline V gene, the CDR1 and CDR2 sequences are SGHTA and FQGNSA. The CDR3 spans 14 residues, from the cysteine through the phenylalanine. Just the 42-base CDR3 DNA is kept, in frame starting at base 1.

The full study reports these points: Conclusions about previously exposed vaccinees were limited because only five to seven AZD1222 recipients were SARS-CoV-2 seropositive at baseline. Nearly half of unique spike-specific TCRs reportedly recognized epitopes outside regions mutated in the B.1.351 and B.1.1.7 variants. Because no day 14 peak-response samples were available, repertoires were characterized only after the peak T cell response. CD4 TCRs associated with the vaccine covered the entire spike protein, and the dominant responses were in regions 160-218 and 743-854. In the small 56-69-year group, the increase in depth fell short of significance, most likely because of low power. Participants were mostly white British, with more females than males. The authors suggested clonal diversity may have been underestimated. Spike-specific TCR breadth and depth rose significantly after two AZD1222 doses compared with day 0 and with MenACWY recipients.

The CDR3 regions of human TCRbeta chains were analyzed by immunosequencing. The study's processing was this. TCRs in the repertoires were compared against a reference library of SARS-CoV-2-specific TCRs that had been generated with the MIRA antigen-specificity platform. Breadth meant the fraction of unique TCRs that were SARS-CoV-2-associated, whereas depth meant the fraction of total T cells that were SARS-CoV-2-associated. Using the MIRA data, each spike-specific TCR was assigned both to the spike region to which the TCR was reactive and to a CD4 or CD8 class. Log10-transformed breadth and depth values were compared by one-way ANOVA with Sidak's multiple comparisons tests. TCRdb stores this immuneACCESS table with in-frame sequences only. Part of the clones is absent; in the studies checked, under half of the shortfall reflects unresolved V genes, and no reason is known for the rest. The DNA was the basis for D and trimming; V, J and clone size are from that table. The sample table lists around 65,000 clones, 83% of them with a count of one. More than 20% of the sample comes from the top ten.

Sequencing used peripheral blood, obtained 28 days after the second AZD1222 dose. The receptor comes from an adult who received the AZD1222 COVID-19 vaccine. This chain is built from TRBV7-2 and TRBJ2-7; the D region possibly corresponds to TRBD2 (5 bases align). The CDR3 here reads CASSLAAGEYEQYF. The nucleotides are TGTGCCAGCAGCTTAGCGGCTGGGGAGTACGAGCAGTACTTC.